The 18 T cell receptor beta chains presented below share a single source sample, sequenced in a study of T cell responses to AZD1222 COVID-19 vaccine. Some clones are missing from TCRdb's copy, which holds only in-frame ones; the method was immunoSEQ multiplex PCR. The repertoire holds about 170,000 clones, with 87% as singletons. The sequences come from peripheral blood, collected 28 days after the second AZD1222 dose. The receptors originated from an adult who received the AZD1222 COVID-19 vaccine.

The gene calls are TRBV11-2 and TRBJ2-7, with D maybe TRBD2 (5 bases). The CDR3 extends over 14 amino acids. From germline, CDR1 is SGHAT and CDR2 FQNNGV. Trimming stripped 5 bases from V and 6 bases from J, with 17 bases between. The CDR3 region is CASSPLASRLEQYF. For the CDR3, the DNA is TGTGCCAGCAGCCCGCTAGCCAGCCGTCTCGAGCAGTACTTC.

This rearrangement joins TRBV5-1 to TRBJ1-3; D uncertain. Germline-derived CDR1 and CDR2 are SGHRS and YFSETQ. The CDR3 length is 15 residues. V lost 1 base and J lost 2, with 10 bases in between. Written as DNA, the CDR3 is TGCGCCAGCAGCTTGTCCGCAGAGGCTGGAAACACCATATATTTT. Translating it yields CASSLSAEAGNTIYF.

The chain couples TRBV10-3 to TRBJ1-2; perhaps TRBD1 as D (5 bases). Trimming left V 4 bases short and J 7 bases short, with 10 bases between. CDR3 length: 12 amino acids. The V gene's germline CDR1 is ENHRY and CDR2 SYGVKD. The CDR3, as DNA: TGTGCCATCAGTGTAGGGGTTGGTGGCTACACCTTC. Amino acids: CAISVGVGGYTF.

The rearrangement links TRBV6-5 to TRBJ1-2; TRBD1 is a possible D gene (5 bases). Per the germline V gene, CDR1 is MNHEY and CDR2 is SVGAGI. The CDR3 covers 16 residues. V was cut by 0 bases and J by 2 bases, with 13 bases left in between. The CDR3 DNA reads TGTGCCAGCAGTTACTCCCCCTGGACACAGAACTATGGCTACACCTTC. This translates into CASSYSPWTQNYGYTF.

The gene calls are TRBV3-1 (or the pseudogene TRBV3-2) and TRBJ2-1; 9 bases agree with TRBD2. This CDR3 comprises 15 residues. The V gene end was trimmed by 3 bases and the J gene end by 7 bases; junction bases not matched to a gene: 7. Germline lookup yields CDR1 LGHDT and CDR2 YNNKEL (reference sequence). As DNA, the CDR3 is TGTGCCAGCAGCCAGCCGGGACTAGCCCAAAATGAGCAGTTCTTC. This translates into CASSQPGLAQNEQFF.

The chain is built from TRBV6-2 or TRBV6-3 and TRBJ2-3; 12 bases map to TRBD1. V was pared by 6 bases and J by 6 bases, with 10 bases of the junction left unmatched. Germline loops: CDR1 MNHEY, CDR2 SVGEGT. The CDR3 is made up of 16 amino acids. CDR3 sequence (DNA): TGTGCCAGCAGCACTGGGACAGGGGGCGTGGTGGATACGCAGTATTTT. Encoded protein: CASSTGTGGVVDTQYF.

This clone appeared once. CDR3 DNA sequence: TGCGCCAGCAGCCGGACCGGGACTAGCGGGGGATCGGAGACCCAGTACTTC. This codes for CASSRTGTSGGSETQYF. The rearrangement uses TRBV4-1 and TRBJ2-5; 14 nucleotides line up with TRBD2. The CDR3 spans 17 residues. Trimming at V came to 4 bases and at J to 5 bases, leaving 9 bases not matched to a gene. Germline V CDR1 and CDR2: MGHRA, YSYEKL.

The chain carries TRBV4-1 and TRBJ2-4; D remains ambiguous. V dropped 2 bases and J dropped 0 bases, with 8 bases sitting between them. This CDR3 is built from 15 residues. Germline V gene lookup returns CDR1 MGHRA and CDR2 YSYEKL. The CDR3 nucleotides are TGCGCCAGCAGCCAACCCCGGATAGCCAAAAACATTCAGTACTTC. Translation: CASSQPRIAKNIQYF.

The chain recombines TRBV5-1 with TRBJ1-2, with TRBD1 matching over 8 bases. Trimming cost V 5 bases and J 7 bases; bases outside gene matches: 7. The CDR3 runs 13 residues. CDR1 and CDR2 (germline): SGHRS, YFSETQ. The CDR3 DNA reads TGCGCCAGCAGGGACGACAGGGGAGGTGGCTACACCTTC. It codes for CASRDDRGGGYTF.

This chain links TRBV5-4 with TRBJ2-1, with D unclear. Trimming removed 4 bases from V and 0 bases from J, with 11 bases in between. The CDR3 contains 15 residues. Looked up from germline, CDR1 is SGHNT and CDR2 is YYREEE (reference sequence). CDR3 in amino acids: CASSPGSLSYNEQFF. CDR3 in DNA: TGTGCCAGCAGCCCCGGGTCTCTCTCCTACAATGAGCAGTTCTTC.

In its sample, this clone was seen once. This chain joins TRBV5-1 and TRBJ2-1, with 11 bases identical to TRBD2. V trimming: 4 bases; J trimming: 10 bases; junction bases outside the gene matches: 7. Germline V lookup: CDR1 SGHRS, CDR2 YFSETQ. This CDR3 has 14 residues. DNA for the CDR3: TGCGCCAGCAGCAAAGGGACTAGCGGTGGCGAGCAGTTCTTC. Its translation is CASSKGTSGGEQFF.

The V call is TRBV19, the J call TRBJ2-3; 9 bases match TRBD1. Germline lookup yields CDR1 LNHDA and CDR2 SQIVND (reference sequence). There are 18 residues in the CDR3. V lost 6 bases, J lost 0 bases, and 13 bases stayed unmatched. CDR3 residues: CASRDREQGAGSTDTQYF. DNA for the CDR3: TGTGCCAGTAGGGATAGGGAACAGGGGGCTGGGAGCACAGATACGCAGTATTTT.

The genes are TRBV9 and TRBJ2-7; tentatively, D is TRBD1 or TRBD2 (5 bases each). The CDR3 consists of 14 residues. Trimming pared 4 bases from V and 0 bases from J, leaving 11 bases between. Germline CDR1 and CDR2: SGDLS and YYNGEE. CDR3 amino acids: CASSTGDGSYEQYF. CDR3 DNA: TGTGCCAGCAGCACCGGGGACGGCTCCTACGAGCAGTACTTC.

The chain is built from TRBV18 and TRBJ2-3, with D tentatively TRBD2 (6 bases). Per the germline V gene, CDR1 is KGHSH and CDR2 is LQKENI. V was pared by 3 bases and J by 1 base, with 8 bases between. CDR3 size: 14 residues. In DNA form, the CDR3 reads TGTGCCAGCTCACCCCGGGAGCGCACAGATACGCAGTATTTT. Its translation is CASSPRERTDTQYF.

This clone was seen once. The chain employs TRBV4-1 and TRBJ2-7; 7 bases are shared with TRBD2. The CDR3 consists of 14 residues. CDR1 is MGHRA and CDR2 is YSYEKL in the germline V gene. Trimming removed 1 base from V and 6 bases from J; junction bases left unmatched: 6. The CDR3 is CASSQAGRGSEQYF. The CDR3 bases are TGCGCCAGCAGCCAAGCGGGGAGGGGCAGCGAGCAGTACTTC.

The chain has TRBV5-1 and TRBJ1-2; D is undetermined. The germline V gene encodes CDR1 SGHRS and CDR2 YFSETQ. The CDR3 is 15 amino acids. The V gene lost 0 bases and the J gene lost 5 bases, with 14 bases spanning the gap. The CDR3 spells CASSLGSVETYGYTF. Here the CDR3 DNA reads TGCGCCAGCAGCTTGGGTTCCGTTGAGACTTATGGCTACACCTTC.

The chain joins TRBV5-6 to TRBJ2-3; 10 nucleotides line up with TRBD2. Germline values: CDR1 SGHDT, CDR2 YYEEEE. V dropped 2 bases and J dropped 6; count of bases not matched to a gene: 9. CDR3 size: 16 residues. The CDR3 DNA sequence: TGTGCCAGCAGCTTCGGGATAGCGGGGGGCCGGGATACGCAGTATTTT. The encoded protein is CASSFGIAGGRDTQYF.

The rearrangement links TRBV19 to TRBJ2-7; 9 bases fit TRBD2. With 3 bases clipped from V and 4 bases from J, the junction kept 7 bases outside the gene matches. The CDR3 has 15 residues. Germline V gene lookup returns CDR1 LNHDA and CDR2 SQIVND (reference sequence). CDR3 DNA sequence: TGTGCCAGTAGTATCGATAGCGGGGGCCCTTACGAGCAGTACTTC. Residues: CASSIDSGGPYEQYF.